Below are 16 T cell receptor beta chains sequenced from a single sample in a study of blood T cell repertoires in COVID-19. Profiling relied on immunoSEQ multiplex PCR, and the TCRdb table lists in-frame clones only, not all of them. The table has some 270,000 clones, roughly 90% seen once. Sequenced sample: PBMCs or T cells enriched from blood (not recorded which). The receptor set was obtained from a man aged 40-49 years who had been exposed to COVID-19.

Here the CDR3 reads CASRDGRGYEQYF. The CDR3 DNA is TGTGCCAGTCGGGACGGGAGGGGGTACGAGCAGTACTTC. The chain recombines TRBV28 with TRBJ2-7; 8 positions agree with TRBD2. The ends lost 9 bases at V and 4 bases at J; junction bases unmatched: 8. There are 13 residues in the CDR3. Germline CDR1 MDHEN, CDR2 SYDVKM.

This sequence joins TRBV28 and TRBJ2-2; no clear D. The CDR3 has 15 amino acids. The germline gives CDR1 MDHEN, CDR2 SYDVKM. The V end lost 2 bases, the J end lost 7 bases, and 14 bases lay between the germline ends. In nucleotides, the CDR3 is TGTGCCAGCAGTTTACTTTCTAGTTCTGACGGGGAGCTGTTTTTT. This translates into CASSLLSSSDGELFF.

CDR3 DNA sequence: TGCGCCAGCAGAACCCAAAACTTCCGGGACAGGAGGAGATTGGAGACCCAGTACTTC. This sequence encodes CASRTQNFRDRRRLETQYF. The chain uses TRBV5-1 and TRBJ2-5; the match to TRBD1 covers 8 bases. This CDR3 comprises 19 residues. Trimming removed 5 bases from V and 5 bases from J; junction bases left unmatched: 23. The germline V gene has CDR1 SGHRS and CDR2 YFSETQ. Filled out from reference TRBV5-1 and TRBJ2-5, the complete variable domain reads KAGVTQTPRYLIKTRGQQVTLSCSPISGHRSVSWYQQTPGQGLQFLFEYFSETQRNKGNFPGRFSGRQFSNSRSEMNVSTLELGDSALYLCASRTQNFRDRRRLETQYFGPGTRLLVL.

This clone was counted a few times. The DNA for the CDR3 is TGTGCCAGCAGAAGGACTAGCGGGAGGGCCAGTGAGCAGTACTTC. It is translated as CASRRTSGRASEQYF. The V and J genes are TRBV28 and TRBJ2-7; 15 nucleotides line up with TRBD2. Germline trimming cut 6 bases from V and 7 bases from J; bases unmatched to any gene: 7. The CDR3 loop spans 15 amino acids. The V gene's germline CDR1 is MDHEN and CDR2 SYDVKM.

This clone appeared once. The CDR3 nucleotides are TGTGCCAGCAGTTACGTGGGACTAGCGAGTCAGTGGGGCAAAAACATTCAGTACTTC. Its translation: CASSYVGLASQWGKNIQYF. The rearrangement uses TRBV6-2 or TRBV6-3 and TRBJ2-4; TRBD2 aligns across 10 bases. Trimming removed 2 bases from V and 3 bases from J; junction bases left unmatched: 13. The CDR3 totals 19 residues. Germline V gene data show CDR1 as MNHEY and CDR2 as SVGEGT.

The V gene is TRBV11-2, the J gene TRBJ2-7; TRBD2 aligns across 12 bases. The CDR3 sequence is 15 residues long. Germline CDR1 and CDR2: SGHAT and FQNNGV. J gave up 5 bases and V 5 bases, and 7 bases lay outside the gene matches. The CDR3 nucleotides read TGTGCCAGCAGCAACCTAGCGGGAGGGCCCCACGAGCAGTACTTC. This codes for CASSNLAGGPHEQYF.

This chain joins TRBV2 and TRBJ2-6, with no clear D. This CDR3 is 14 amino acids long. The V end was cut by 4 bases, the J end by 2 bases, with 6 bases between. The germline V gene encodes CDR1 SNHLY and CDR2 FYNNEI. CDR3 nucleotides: TGTGCCAGCAGTGCCAGAACTGGGGCCAACGTCCTGACTTTC. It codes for CASSARTGANVLTF.

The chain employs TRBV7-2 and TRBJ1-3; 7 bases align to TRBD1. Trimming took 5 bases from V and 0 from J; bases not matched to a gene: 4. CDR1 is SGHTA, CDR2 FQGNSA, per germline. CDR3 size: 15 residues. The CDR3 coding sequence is TGTGCCAGCAGCCCGGACAGGAACTCTGGAAACACCATATATTTT. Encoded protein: CASSPDRNSGNTIYF.

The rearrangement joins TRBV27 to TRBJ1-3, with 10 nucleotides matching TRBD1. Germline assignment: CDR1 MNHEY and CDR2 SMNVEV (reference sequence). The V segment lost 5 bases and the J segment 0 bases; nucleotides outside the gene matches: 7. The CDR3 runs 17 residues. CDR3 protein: CASSATGTGVSGNTIYF. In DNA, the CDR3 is TGTGCCAGCAGTGCCACCGGGACAGGGGTCTCTGGAAACACCATATATTTT.

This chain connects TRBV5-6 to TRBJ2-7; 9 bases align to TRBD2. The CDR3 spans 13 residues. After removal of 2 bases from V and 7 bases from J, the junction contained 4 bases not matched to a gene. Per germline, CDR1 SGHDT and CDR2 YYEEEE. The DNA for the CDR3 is TGTGCCAGCAGCTTCTCTAGCGGGACTGAGCAGTACTTC. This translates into CASSFSSGTEQYF.

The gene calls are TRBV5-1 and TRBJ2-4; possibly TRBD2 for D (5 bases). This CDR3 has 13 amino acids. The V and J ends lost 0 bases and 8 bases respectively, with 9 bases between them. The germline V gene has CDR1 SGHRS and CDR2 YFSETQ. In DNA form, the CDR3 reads TGCGCCAGCAGCTTGGCTAGCCCTGACATTCAGTACTTC. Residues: CASSLASPDIQYF.

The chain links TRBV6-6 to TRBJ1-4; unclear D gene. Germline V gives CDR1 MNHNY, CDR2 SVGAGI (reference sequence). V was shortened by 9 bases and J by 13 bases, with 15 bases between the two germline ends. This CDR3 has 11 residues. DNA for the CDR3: TGTGCCAGGCTACAGAACGAGGGACTGTTTTTT. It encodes CARLQNEGLFF.

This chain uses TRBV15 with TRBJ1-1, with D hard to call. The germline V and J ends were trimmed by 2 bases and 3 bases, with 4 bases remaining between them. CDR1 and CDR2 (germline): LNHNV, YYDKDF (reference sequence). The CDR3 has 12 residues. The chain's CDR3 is CATSRSYTEAFF. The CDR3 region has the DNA TGTGCCACCAGCAGATCATACACTGAAGCTTTCTTT.

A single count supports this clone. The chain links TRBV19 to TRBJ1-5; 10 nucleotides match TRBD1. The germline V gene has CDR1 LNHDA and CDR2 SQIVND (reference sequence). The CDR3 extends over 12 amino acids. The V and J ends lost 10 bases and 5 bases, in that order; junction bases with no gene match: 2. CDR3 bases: TGTGCCATCGGGACAGGGGATCAGCCCCAGCATTTT. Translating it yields CAIGTGDQPQHF.

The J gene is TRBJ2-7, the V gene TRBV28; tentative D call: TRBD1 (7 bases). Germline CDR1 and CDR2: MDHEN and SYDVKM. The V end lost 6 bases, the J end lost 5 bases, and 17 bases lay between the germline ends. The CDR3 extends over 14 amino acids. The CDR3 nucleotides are TGTGCCAGCAGGGGGACAGCGGGTCTTCACGAGCAGTACTTC. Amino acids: CASRGTAGLHEQYF.

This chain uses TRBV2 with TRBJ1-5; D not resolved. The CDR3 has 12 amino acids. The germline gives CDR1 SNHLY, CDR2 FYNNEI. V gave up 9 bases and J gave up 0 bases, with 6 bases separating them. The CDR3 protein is CASQNSNQPQHF. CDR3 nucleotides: TGTGCCAGTCAGAATAGCAATCAGCCCCAGCATTTT.